This T cell receptor (beta chain) was retrieved from a study of PD-1 blockade in mismatch repair-deficient tumors. Notes on the study in general: After pembrolizumab, tumor-resident clones rose rapidly, then generally contracted before radiologic responses.

With respect to this clone: Antigen unknown.

Some clones are missing from TCRdb's copy, which holds only in-frame ones; the method was immunoSEQ multiplex PCR. This table holds under 50,000 clones, approximately 80% found once. This CDR3 region has 13 residues. Looked up from germline, CDR1 is SGHRS and CDR2 is YFSETQ. Trimming took off 3 bases at V and 4 bases at J, with 10 bases between the two ends. Material: PBMCs, obtained roughly 40 weeks after starting pembrolizumab. The chain joins TRBV5-1 to TRBJ1-1, with unresolved D. This receptor was taken from an adult with mismatch repair-deficient cancer. The CDR3: CASSSPSGTEAFF. The CDR3 DNA reads TGCGCCAGCAGCTCCCCATCAGGCACTGAAGCTTTCTTT.